Below, one TCR beta chain is given with its context. At one end the junction does not follow the germline gene, possibly because of a read error. Previously described methods and listed TCR primers were employed for the bulk TCR libraries. Using its own MiXCR run on the PCR reads, TCRdb lists one record per CDR3 protein. Of a few hundred thousand distinct CDR3 sequences in the sample, approximately 25% were seen once. CDR3 size: 14 residues. Naive CD8 T cells were picked out by sorting for CD8+CD4-CCR7+CD45RA+. This sample is drawn from a study of molecular identifiers for immune sequencing clone quantification.

The receptor was isolated from a human donor in good health. Some libraries in this study had Jurkat cell RNA spiked in. Sample: naive CD8+ T cells from blood, with Jurkat cell RNA spiked in. Subset indicated: FACS-sorted CD8+CD4-CCR7+CD45RA+ naive T cells. V gene TRBV12-3 or TRBV12-4 combines with J gene TRBJ2-1; D uncertain. As DNA, the CDR3 is TGTGCCAGCCGTTTACTGCTGACCTACAATGAGCCGTTCTTC. The encoded protein is CASRLLLTYNEPFF.